This T cell receptor (beta chain) was recorded in a study of cytomegalovirus exposure and HLA in healthy donors. Whole-study context: Out of 180 million or so T cells, an earlier analysis found 117 million unique TCR beta sequences in total.

PCR employed 60 Vbeta and 13 Jbeta primers. The table came from immunoSEQ multiplex PCR; TCRdb's copy has only in-frame clones and leaves some out. The table has fewer than 200,000 clones, over 75% seen once. J was trimmed by 7 bases and V by 6 bases; bases with no gene match: 6. Per germline, CDR1 WSHSY and CDR2 SAAADI. The CDR3 has 14 residues. The rearrangement links TRBV10-2 to TRBJ1-2, with 12 bases that match TRBD1. The sequence derives from a man aged 40-50 years in good health and CMV-seronegative. Sequenced input: PBMCs. The CDR3 loop reads CASRGQGANAGYTF. The CDR3 DNA reads as TGCGCCAGCAGGGGACAGGGGGCGAACGCTGGCTACACCTTC.